The rows below give T cell receptor beta chains drawn from one sample of a study of blood T cells in healthy people across ages. TCRdb itself ran the 5' RACE reads through MiXCR, one entry per CDR3 protein. The sample yields 870,000 or so distinct CDR3 sequences, 29% seen once. Material for sequencing was blood. Receptors were obtained from a woman over 75 in good health. Both conserved end residues are trimmed from each CDR3.

v_call: TRBV7-2; j_call: TRBJ2-2; cdr3_aa: ASSLSGTNTGELF
v_call: TRBV7-8; j_call: TRBJ2-3; cdr3_aa: ASSSKRLAGADTQY
v_call: TRBV27; j_call: TRBJ1-6; cdr3_aa: ASSLSGTGGISPLH
v_call: TRBV29-1; j_call: TRBJ2-6; cdr3_aa: SVGVVDGNVLT
v_call: TRBV7-9; j_call: TRBJ1-1; cdr3_aa: ASSLAQSTEAF
v_call: TRBV4-1; j_call: TRBJ2-3; cdr3_aa: ASSQGTPGGATDTQY
v_call: TRBV27; j_call: TRBJ2-5; cdr3_aa: ASRPYEEETQY
v_call: TRBV7-2; j_call: TRBJ2-5; cdr3_aa: ASSLHGSRETQY
v_call: TRBV12-3/TRBV12-4; j_call: TRBJ2-3; cdr3_aa: ATRGGEGDTQY
v_call: TRBV15; j_call: TRBJ2-3; cdr3_aa: ATSREAGGTDTQY
v_call: TRBV6-6; j_call: TRBJ1-1; cdr3_aa: ASTPLGTTEAF
v_call: TRBV7-9; j_call: TRBJ1-4; cdr3_aa: ASSFEGGNEKLF
v_call: TRBV5-6; j_call: TRBJ2-1; cdr3_aa: ASSPGLGLPSYNEQF
v_call: TRBV7-9; j_call: TRBJ1-3; cdr3_aa: ASSSDRLSGNTIY
v_call: TRBV11-3; j_call: TRBJ2-1; cdr3_aa: ASSFGRNPYNEQF
v_call: TRBV4-2; j_call: TRBJ2-5; cdr3_aa: ASSQENFRTSRGATQY
v_call: TRBV7-9; j_call: TRBJ1-1; cdr3_aa: ASSLGWISEAF
v_call: TRBV7-2; j_call: TRBJ1-2; cdr3_aa: ASSSSGGQGYT
v_call: TRBV20-1; j_call: TRBJ1-5; cdr3_aa: SAGTAPSNQPQH
v_call: TRBV5-1; j_call: TRBJ2-3; cdr3_aa: ASSLGIQGTTDTQY
v_call: TRBV15; j_call: TRBJ2-6; cdr3_aa: ATRTGDAGTNVLT
v_call: TRBV3-1; j_call: TRBJ1-1; cdr3_aa: ASSQDSGNTEAF
v_call: TRBV11-2; j_call: TRBJ2-1; cdr3_aa: ASSLTGYQSREQF
v_call: TRBV9; j_call: TRBJ1-2; cdr3_aa: ASSVGGGAAYGYT
v_call: TRBV7-2; j_call: TRBJ2-7; cdr3_aa: ASSSAPGTFEQY
v_call: TRBV4-3; j_call: TRBJ2-1; cdr3_aa: ASSQMGNANEQF
v_call: TRBV18; j_call: TRBJ1-1; cdr3_aa: ASSPKGRDTEAF
v_call: TRBV6-5; j_call: TRBJ1-1; cdr3_aa: ASSADRGSAEAF
v_call: TRBV6-6; j_call: TRBJ2-1; cdr3_aa: ASSYTGTYGNEQF
v_call: TRBV5-1; j_call: TRBJ2-5; cdr3_aa: ASSLRTSGGAGEQY
v_call: TRBV10-3; j_call: TRBJ1-2; cdr3_aa: AISESPGPVGYT
v_call: TRBV14; j_call: TRBJ2-5; cdr3_aa: ASSQGTYSSVQETQY
v_call: TRBV18; j_call: TRBJ2-6; cdr3_aa: ASSPLQSSGANVLT
v_call: TRBV7-2; j_call: TRBJ2-2; cdr3_aa: ASSLGQATGELF
v_call: TRBV7-9; j_call: TRBJ2-5; cdr3_aa: ASSLRPGVQETQY
v_call: TRBV7-2; j_call: TRBJ2-5; cdr3_aa: ASSLVGTGRTQY
v_call: TRBV12-3/TRBV12-4; j_call: TRBJ1-2; cdr3_aa: ASSPSGALIHGYT